Listed below are T cell receptor beta chains from one sample, sequenced in a study of shared clonotypes between healthy human individuals. The data were produced by immunoSEQ multiplex PCR, yet TCRdb's version contains in-frame clones alone and is incomplete. Of around 1.9 million clones listed, 93% were seen once; the top ten hold less than 2%. The specimen sequenced was naive CD8+ T cells from PBMCs. All receptors come from a man aged 18 to 30 in good health. Some clones in this sample may be carry-over from other donors' samples. Both conserved end residues are part of each CDR3. A D gene is named only where the DNA matches it firmly. Some rows have no size entry. The others give once, few or many, or a class for an expanded clone.

size,D,J,V,length,DNA,CDR3
.,.,TRBJ2-1,TRBV2,14,TGTGCCAGCAGTCCCGAAGGGGGGCGGAATGAGCAGTTCTTC,CASSPEGGRNEQFF
.,TRBD2,TRBJ2-3,TRBV5-6,13,TGTGCCAGCAGCCCGGGAGGGGTTTCGGCGCAGTATTTT,CASSPGGVSAQYF
.,TRBD2,TRBJ2-7,TRBV4-3,14,TGCGCCAGCAGCCAGGGGGGGGAGGCGGACGAGCAGTACTTC,CASSQGGEADEQYF
.,.,TRBJ2-1,TRBV2,12,TGTGCCAGCACATTCTCCTACAATGAGCAGTTCTTC,CASTFSYNEQFF
few,.,TRBJ1-1,TRBV28,14,TGTGCCAGCAGTTCCAGGACAATGAACACTGAAGCTTTCTTT,CASSSRTMNTEAFF
.,.,TRBJ1-1,TRBV15,17,TGTGCCACCAGCAGAGATCAGGAGGGCCCCATGAACACTGAAGCTTTCTTT,CATSRDQEGPMNTEAFF
.,.,TRBJ2-7,TRBV30,12,TGTGCCTGGAGTCCTTTCGTCTACGAGCAGTACTTC,CAWSPFVYEQYF
.,.,TRBJ1-6,TRBV7-9,13,TGTGCCAGCACCCCGGGGCCGCATTCACCCCTCCACTTT,CASTPGPHSPLHF
.,.,TRBJ2-6,TRBV27,15,TGTGCCAGCGGTTCAGGGGTCTCTGGGGCCAACGTCCTGACTTTC,CASGSGVSGANVLTF
.,.,TRBJ1-2,TRBV27,13,TGTGCCACCCGGGGGGGACTGCAAGATGGCTACACCTTC,CATRGGLQDGYTF
.,.,TRBJ1-3,TRBV10-3,15,TGTGCCATCGGAGATTCGGGAGCGTCTGGAAACACCATATATTTT,CAIGDSGASGNTIYF
.,.,TRBJ2-1,TRBV30,13,TGTGCCTGGAGGCTGGGGGGAAGTAATGAGCAGTTCTTC,CAWRLGGSNEQFF
.,TRBD2,TRBJ2-3,TRBV4-1,16,TGCGCCAGCAGCCCCGGGACTAGCGGGTACACAGATACGCAGTATTTT,CASSPGTSGYTDTQYF